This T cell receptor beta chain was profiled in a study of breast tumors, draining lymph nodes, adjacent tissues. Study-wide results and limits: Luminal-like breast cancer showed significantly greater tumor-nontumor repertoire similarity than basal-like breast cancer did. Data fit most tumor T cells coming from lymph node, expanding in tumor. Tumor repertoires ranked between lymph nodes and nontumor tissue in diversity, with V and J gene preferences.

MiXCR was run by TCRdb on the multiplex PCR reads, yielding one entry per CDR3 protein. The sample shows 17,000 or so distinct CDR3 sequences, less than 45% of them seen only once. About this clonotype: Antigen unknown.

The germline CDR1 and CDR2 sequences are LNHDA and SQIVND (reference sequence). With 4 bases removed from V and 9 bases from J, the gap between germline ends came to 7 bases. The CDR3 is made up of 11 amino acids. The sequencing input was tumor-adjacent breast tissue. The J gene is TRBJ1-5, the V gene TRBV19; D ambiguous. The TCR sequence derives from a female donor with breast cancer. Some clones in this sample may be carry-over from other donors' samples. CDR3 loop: CASSRLGPQHF. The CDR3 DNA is TGTGCCAGTAGTAGACTAGGGCCCCAGCATTTT. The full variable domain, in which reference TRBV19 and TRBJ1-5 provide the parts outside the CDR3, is DGGITQSPKYLFRKEGQNVTLSCEQNLNHDAMYWYRQDPGQGLRLIYYSQIVNDFQKGDIAEGYSVSREKKESFPLTVTSAQKNPTAFYLCASSRLGPQHFGDGTRLSIL.